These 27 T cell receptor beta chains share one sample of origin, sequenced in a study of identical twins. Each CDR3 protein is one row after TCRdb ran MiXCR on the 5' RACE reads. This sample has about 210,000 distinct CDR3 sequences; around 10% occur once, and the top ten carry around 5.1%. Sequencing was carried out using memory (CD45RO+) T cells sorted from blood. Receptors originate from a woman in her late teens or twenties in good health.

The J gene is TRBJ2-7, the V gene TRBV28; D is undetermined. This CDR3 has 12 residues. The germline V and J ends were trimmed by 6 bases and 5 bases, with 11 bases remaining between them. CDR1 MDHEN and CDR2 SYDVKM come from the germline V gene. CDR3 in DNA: TGTGCCAGCAGCTTACTCAGAAACGAGCAGTACTTC. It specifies CASSLLRNEQYF.

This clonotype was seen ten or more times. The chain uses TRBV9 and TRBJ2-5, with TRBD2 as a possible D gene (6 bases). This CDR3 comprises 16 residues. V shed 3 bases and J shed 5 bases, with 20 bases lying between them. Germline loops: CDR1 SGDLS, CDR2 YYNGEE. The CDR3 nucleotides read TGTGCCAGCAGCGCCGGAGGGACTTCACAAGGGGAGACCCAGTACTTC. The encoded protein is CASSAGGTSQGETQYF.

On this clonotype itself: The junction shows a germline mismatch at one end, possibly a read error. Here the CDR3 DNA reads TGTGCCAGCGGTGACGGCTATGGCTACACCTTC. It is translated as CASGDGYGYTF. This chain links TRBV2 with TRBJ1-2; no reliable D call. The CDR3 covers 11 residues. Germline V CDR1 and CDR2: SNHLY, FYNNEI. The whole variable domain, remainder taken from reference TRBV2 and TRBJ1-2, is EPEVTQTPSHQVTQMGQEVILRCVPISNHLYFYWYRQILGQKVEFLVSFYNNEISEKSEIFDDQFSVERPDGSNFTLKIRSTKLEDSAMYFCASGDGYGYTFGSGTRLTVV.

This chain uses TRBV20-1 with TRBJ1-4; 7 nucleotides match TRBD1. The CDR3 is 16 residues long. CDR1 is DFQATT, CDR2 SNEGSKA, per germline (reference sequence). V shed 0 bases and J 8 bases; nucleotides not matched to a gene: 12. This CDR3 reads CSARDGWRGGGEKLFF. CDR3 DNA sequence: TGCAGTGCTAGAGATGGGTGGCGGGGAGGGGGCGAAAAACTGTTTTTT.

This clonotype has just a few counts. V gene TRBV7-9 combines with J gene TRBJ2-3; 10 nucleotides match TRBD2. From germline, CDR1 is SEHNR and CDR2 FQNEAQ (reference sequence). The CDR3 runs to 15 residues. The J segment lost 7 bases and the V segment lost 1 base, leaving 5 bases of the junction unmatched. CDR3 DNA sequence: TGTGCCAGCAGCTTAGTTAGCGGGGGGCCCAATACGCAGTATTTT. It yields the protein CASSLVSGGPNTQYF.

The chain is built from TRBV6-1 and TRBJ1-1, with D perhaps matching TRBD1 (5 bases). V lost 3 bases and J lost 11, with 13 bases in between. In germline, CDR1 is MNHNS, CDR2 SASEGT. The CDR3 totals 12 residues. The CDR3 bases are TGTGCCAGCAGTGAGGCAGGGAGGTTTGCTTTCTTT. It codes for CASSEAGRFAFF.

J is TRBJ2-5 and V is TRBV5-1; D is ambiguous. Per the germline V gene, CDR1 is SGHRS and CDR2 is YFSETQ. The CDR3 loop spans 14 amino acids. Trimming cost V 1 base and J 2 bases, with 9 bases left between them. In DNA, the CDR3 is TGCGCCAGCAGCTTGCAACAGCCTCAAGAGACCCAGTACTTC. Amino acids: CASSLQQPQETQYF.

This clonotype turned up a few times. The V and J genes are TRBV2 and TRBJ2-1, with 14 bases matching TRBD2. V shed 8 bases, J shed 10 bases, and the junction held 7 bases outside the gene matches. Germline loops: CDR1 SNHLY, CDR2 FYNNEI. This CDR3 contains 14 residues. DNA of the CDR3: TGTGCCAGCGTGACTAGCGGGAGGGCCTTAGAGCAGTTCTTC. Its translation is CASVTSGRALEQFF.

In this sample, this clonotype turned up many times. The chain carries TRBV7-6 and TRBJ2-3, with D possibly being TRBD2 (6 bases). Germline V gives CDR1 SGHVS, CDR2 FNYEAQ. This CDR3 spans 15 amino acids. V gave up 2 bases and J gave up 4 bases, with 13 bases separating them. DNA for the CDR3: TGTGCCAGCAGCTTATGGCAGGGAGGCGCAGATACGCAGTATTTT. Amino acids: CASSLWQGGADTQYF.

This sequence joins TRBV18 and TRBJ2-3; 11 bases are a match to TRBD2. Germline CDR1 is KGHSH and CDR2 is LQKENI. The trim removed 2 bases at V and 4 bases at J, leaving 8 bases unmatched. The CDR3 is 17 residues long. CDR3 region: CASSPARLAGGADTQYF. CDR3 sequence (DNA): TGTGCCAGCTCACCAGCTCGCCTAGCGGGGGGCGCAGATACGCAGTATTTT. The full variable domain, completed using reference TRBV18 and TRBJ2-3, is NAGVMQNPRHLVRRRGQEARLRCSPMKGHSHVYWYRQLPEEGLKFMVYLQKENIIDESGMPKERFSAEFPKEGPSILRIQQVVRGDSAAYFCASSPARLAGGADTQYFGPGTRLTVL.

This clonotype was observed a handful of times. CDR3 residues: CASSSYTNTGELFF. DNA for the CDR3: TGTGCCAGCAGCTCCTACACGAACACCGGGGAGCTGTTTTTT. J is TRBJ2-2 and V is TRBV7-2, with unresolved D. The CDR3 covers 14 residues. The V gene lost 4 bases and the J gene lost 0 bases, with 6 bases spanning the gap. Germline V gene data show CDR1 as SGHTA and CDR2 as FQGNSA.

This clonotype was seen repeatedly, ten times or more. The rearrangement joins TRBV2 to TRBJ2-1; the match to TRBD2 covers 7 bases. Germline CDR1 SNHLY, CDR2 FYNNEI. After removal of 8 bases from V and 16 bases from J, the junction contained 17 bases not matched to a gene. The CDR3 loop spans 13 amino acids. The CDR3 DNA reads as TGTGCCAGCTGGTCCGGGGAGGGACTAAGTTTTTTCTTC. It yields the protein CASWSGEGLSFFF.

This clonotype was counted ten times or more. CDR3 protein: CASSLTLPDRRGTQYF. In DNA, the CDR3 is TGTGCCAGCAGTTTAACTCTCCCGGACAGGCGTGGGACCCAGTACTTC. The rearrangement links TRBV27 to TRBJ2-5; TRBD1 matches at 7 bases. With 2 bases clipped from V and 7 bases from J, the junction kept 13 bases outside the gene matches. The CDR3 has 16 residues. Looked up from germline, CDR1 is MNHEY and CDR2 is SMNVEV (reference sequence).

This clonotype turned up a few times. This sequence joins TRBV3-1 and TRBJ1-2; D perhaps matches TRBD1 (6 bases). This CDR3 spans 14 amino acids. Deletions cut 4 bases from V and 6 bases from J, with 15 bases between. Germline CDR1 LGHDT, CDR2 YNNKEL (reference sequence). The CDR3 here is CASSLLQGSDGYTF. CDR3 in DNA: TGTGCCAGCAGCCTTTTACAGGGTTCGGATGGCTACACCTTC.

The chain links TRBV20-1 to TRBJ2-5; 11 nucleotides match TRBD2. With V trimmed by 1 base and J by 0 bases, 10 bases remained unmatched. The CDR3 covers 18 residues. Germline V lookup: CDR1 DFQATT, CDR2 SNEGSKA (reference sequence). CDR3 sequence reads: CSARGLAGTHMNQETQYF. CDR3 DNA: TGCAGTGCTAGAGGACTAGCGGGAACGCATATGAACCAAGAGACCCAGTACTTC.

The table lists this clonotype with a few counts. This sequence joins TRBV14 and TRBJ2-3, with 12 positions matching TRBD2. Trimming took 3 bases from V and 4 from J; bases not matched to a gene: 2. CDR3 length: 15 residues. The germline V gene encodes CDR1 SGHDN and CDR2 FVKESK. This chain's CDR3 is CASSHLAGGPDTQYF. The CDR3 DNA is TGTGCCAGCAGCCACCTAGCGGGGGGGCCAGATACGCAGTATTTT.

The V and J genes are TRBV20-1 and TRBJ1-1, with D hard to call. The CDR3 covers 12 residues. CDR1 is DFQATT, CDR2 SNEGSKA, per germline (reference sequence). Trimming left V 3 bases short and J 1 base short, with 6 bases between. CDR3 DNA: TGCAGTGCTAGTTCACCGAACACTGAAGCTTTCTTT. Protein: CSASSPNTEAFF.

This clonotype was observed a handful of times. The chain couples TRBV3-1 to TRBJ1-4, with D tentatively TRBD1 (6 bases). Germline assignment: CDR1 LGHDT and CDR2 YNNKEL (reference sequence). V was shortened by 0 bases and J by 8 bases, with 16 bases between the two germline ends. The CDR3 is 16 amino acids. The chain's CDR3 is CASSQDYEGVGEKLFF. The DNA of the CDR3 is TGTGCCAGCAGCCAAGATTATGAGGGGGTGGGCGAAAAACTGTTTTTT.

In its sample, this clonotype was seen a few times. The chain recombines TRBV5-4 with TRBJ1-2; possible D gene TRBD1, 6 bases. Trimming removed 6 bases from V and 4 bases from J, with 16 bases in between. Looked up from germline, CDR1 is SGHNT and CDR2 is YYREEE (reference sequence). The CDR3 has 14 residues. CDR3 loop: CASTYRTGSYGYTF. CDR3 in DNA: TGTGCCAGCACCTACCGAACAGGGTCCTATGGCTACACCTTC.

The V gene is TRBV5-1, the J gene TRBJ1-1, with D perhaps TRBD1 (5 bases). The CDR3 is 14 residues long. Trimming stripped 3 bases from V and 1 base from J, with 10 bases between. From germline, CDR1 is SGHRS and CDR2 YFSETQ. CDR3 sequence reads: CASSSLGENTEAFF. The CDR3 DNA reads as TGCGCCAGCAGCTCATTGGGGGAGAACACTGAAGCTTTCTTT.

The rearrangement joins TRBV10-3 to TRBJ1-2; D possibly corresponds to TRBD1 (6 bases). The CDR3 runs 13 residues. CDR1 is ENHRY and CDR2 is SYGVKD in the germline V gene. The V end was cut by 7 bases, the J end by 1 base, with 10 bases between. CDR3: CAITADSNYGYTF. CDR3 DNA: TGTGCCATCACCGCGGACAGTAACTATGGCTACACCTTC.

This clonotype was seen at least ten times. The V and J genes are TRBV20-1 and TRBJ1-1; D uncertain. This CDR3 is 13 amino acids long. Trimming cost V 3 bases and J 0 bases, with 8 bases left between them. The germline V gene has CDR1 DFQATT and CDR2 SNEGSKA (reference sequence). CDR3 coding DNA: TGCAGTGCTAGTAGAAGGGTGAACACTGAAGCTTTCTTT. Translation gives CSASRRVNTEAFF.

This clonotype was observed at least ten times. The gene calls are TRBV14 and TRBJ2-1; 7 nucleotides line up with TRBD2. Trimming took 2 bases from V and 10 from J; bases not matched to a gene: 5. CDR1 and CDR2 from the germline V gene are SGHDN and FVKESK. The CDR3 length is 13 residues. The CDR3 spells CASSQKRGGEQFF. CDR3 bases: TGTGCCAGCAGCCAAAAAAGGGGAGGGGAGCAGTTCTTC. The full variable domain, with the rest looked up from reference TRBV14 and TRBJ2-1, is EAGVTQFPSHSVIEKGQTVTLRCDPISGHDNLYWYRRVMGKEIKFLLHFVKESKQDESGMPNNRFLAERTGGTYSTLKVQPAELEDSGVYFCASSQKRGGEQFFGPGTRLTVL.

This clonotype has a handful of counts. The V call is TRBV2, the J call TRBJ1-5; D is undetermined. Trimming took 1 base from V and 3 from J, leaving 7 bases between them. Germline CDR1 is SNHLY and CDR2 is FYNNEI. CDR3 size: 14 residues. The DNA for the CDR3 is TGTGCCAGCAGTGAAGATGAGTACAATCAGCCCCAGCATTTT. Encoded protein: CASSEDEYNQPQHF.

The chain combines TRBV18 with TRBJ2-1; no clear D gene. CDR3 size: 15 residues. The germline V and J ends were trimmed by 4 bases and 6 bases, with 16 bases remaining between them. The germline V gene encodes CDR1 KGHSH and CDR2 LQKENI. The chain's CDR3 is CASSLRRGGSNEQFF. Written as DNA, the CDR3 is TGTGCCAGCTCACTTCGGAGAGGCGGCTCCAATGAGCAGTTCTTC.

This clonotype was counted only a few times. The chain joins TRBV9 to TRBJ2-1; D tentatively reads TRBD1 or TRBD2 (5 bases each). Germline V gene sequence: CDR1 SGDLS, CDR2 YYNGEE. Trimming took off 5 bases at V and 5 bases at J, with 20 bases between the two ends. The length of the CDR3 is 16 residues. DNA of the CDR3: TGTGCCAGCAGTACGGGCCGGGGCGGTACTAACAATGAGCAGTTCTTC. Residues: CASSTGRGGTNNEQFF. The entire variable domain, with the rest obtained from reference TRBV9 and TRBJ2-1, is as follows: DSGVTQTPKHLITATGQRVTLRCSPRSGDLSVYWYQQSLDQGLQFLIQYYNGEERAKGNILERFSAQQFPDLHSELNLSSLELGDSALYFCASSTGRGGTNNEQFFGPGTRLTVL.

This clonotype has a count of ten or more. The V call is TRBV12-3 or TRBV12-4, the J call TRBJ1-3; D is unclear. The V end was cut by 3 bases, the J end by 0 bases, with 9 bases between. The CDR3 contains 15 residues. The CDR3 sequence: CASSLGVNSGNTIYF. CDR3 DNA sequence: TGTGCCAGCAGTTTGGGAGTGAACTCTGGAAACACCATATATTTT.